The rows below give T cell receptor beta chains drawn from one sample of a study of cytomegalovirus exposure and HLA in healthy donors. TCRdb keeps only in-frame clones here, not all; method: immunoSEQ multiplex PCR. Its table records 150,000 to 200,000 clones. Sequenced sample: PBMCs. Receptors originate from a woman aged 60-70 years in good health and CMV-seronegative. Each CDR3 is given with its conserved first and last residue. The D gene is left open where the match is weak.

J,D,V,DNA,CDR3
TRBJ2-3,-,TRBV19,TGTGCCAGTAGTATAAACCCCACGGGCACAGATACGCAGTATTTT,CASSINPTGTDTQYF
TRBJ1-1,-,TRBV15,TGTGCCACCAGCAGAGTGGGAGGAGGGGCCACTGAAGCTTTCTTT,CATSRVGGGATEAFF
TRBJ2-1,-,TRBV6-1,TGTGCCAGCAAATGGCTAGCAAATTACAATGAGCAGTTCTTC,CASKWLANYNEQFF
TRBJ1-2,TRBD1,TRBV7-3,TGTGCCAGCAGCTTAGCAGGACAGGGGCACACCTTC,CASSLAGQGHTF
TRBJ2-5,-,TRBV5-1,TGCGCCAGCAGCTTGACGCAGGGGGGTCGGGAGACCCAGTACTTC,CASSLTQGGRETQYF
TRBJ1-5,TRBD1,TRBV27,TGTGCCAGCAGGGGACAGGGAGACCAGCCCCAGCATTTT,CASRGQGDQPQHF
TRBJ1-1,-,TRBV27,TGTGCCAGCAGTCCGGTAAGGGGCACTGAAGCTTTCTTT,CASSPVRGTEAFF
TRBJ1-5,-,TRBV4-3,TGCGCCAGCAGCCAAGATAGATCGAACGTCGTTGGAGGATATAGCAATCAGCCCCAGCATTTT,CASSQDRSNVVGGYSNQPQHF
TRBJ2-5,TRBD2,TRBV30,TGTGCCTGGAGTCTCCTTAGCGGGATAGCGGGGTTTCAAGAGACCCAGTACTTC,CAWSLLSGIAGFQETQYF
TRBJ2-3,TRBD2,TRBV5-1,TGCGCCAGCACCCCCACGGGCTCCGGGCGGGGGGCGCAGTATTTT,CASTPTGSGRGAQYF
TRBJ1-3,-,TRBV7-9,TGTGCCAGCAGCTTAACCGGGGGGCGAAACACCATATATTTT,CASSLTGGRNTIYF
TRBJ1-1,-,TRBV11-2,TGTGCCAGCAGCCTCCTACAGTACACTGAAGCTTTCTTT,CASSLLQYTEAFF
TRBJ2-2,TRBD2,TRBV19,TGTGCCAGTACTCCAACTAGCGGGGGGTACTCGGGCACCGGGGAGCTGTTTTTT,CASTPTSGGYSGTGELFF
TRBJ1-1,-,TRBV29-1,TGCAGCGTTAGGGAGGCTGAAGCTTTCTTT,CSVREAEAFF
TRBJ1-5,TRBD1,TRBV7-9,TGTGCCAGCAGCTCGGGACAGCTAGGAAATCTCCAGCATTTT,CASSSGQLGNLQHF
TRBJ2-2,TRBD1,TRBV14,TGTGCCAGCAGCCGACAGGGTATAAAGAACACCGGGGAGCTGTTTTTT,CASSRQGIKNTGELFF
TRBJ1-5,TRBD1,TRBV7-6,TGTGCCAGCAGCTCCAGTCAGGGGGGCAATCAGCCCCAGCATTTT,CASSSSQGGNQPQHF
TRBJ2-1,-,TRBV2,TGTGCCAGCAGTGGACCTCCGGGACTGAACAATGAGCAGTTCTTC,CASSGPPGLNNEQFF
TRBJ2-5,-,TRBV19,TGTGCCAGTAGTATCCGTTTCGGGTACCAAGAGACCCAGTACTTC,CASSIRFGYQETQYF
TRBJ2-2,-,TRBV10-3,TGTGCCATCAGTGGGACAGTATTCACCGGGGAGCTGTTTTTT,CAISGTVFTGELFF